This TCR beta chain was sequenced in a study of T cells expressing NK-cell markers. Study information: Among eight sequenced donors, seven carried HCMV seropositivity while one was seronegative.

Making the TCR beta cDNA relied on 5'RACE template switching with UMIs. Following a re-call of the 5' RACE reads, TCRdb has one entry per CDR3 protein and lacks DNA. The table lists around 470,000 distinct CDR3 sequences. With respect to this clonotype: Its antigen is undetermined.

Study outcomes and limitations: Evidence did not settle whether expanded NKG2C+ T cell clones targeted HCMV. A handful of donors likewise had their CD3+CD56-NKG2C+ fraction led by these clonotypes.

The germline V gene encodes CDR1 SNHLY and CDR2 FYNNEI. The CDR3 runs 15 residues. The sample comprised blood T cells: a sorted CD56 or NKG2C T cell subset, CD4+ or CD8+ T cells, or bulk PBMC T cells (not recorded which). V and J are TRBV2 and TRBJ1-4; TCRdb outputs TRBD1, but without DNA this stays unchecked. This receptor was identified in a woman aged 50 to 60 in good health. CDR3 residues: CASSPHNGLNEKLFF.